The clone carrying this TCR beta chain showed up many times. Using unique molecular identifiers, the investigators prepared the TCRbeta library. A single record per CDR3 protein comes from TCRdb applying MiXCR to the PCR reads. The sample holds 200,000 to 250,000 distinct CDR3 sequences, approximately 9.5% seen once. V was pared by 4 bases and J by 3 bases, with 12 bases of the junction left unmatched. Germline assignment: CDR1 SGHRS and CDR2 YFSETQ. CDR3 length equals 16 residues. These data originate in a study of T-cell reconstitution after alpha-beta-depleted transplantation in children. The receptor's source is a human donor who donated a stem cell graft to a child with acute lymphoblastic leukemia. The chain has TRBV5-1 and TRBJ1-1; 7 nucleotides match TRBD1. This material consisted of PBMCs from the stem cell graft donor, taken from the stem cell graft. The CDR3 coding sequence is TGCGCCAGCAGCGCACAGGGGTTGTGGATGGACACTGAAGCTTTCTTT. It specifies CASSAQGLWMDTEAFF.